These T cell receptor beta chains were read from a single sample in a study of blood T cells in healthy people across ages. TCRdb processed the 5' RACE reads anew with MiXCR; each CDR3 protein has one entry. The sample consists of 800,000 to 900,000 distinct CDR3 sequences, around 68% of them appearing once. The sequenced sample was blood. The receptors stem from a man under 40 in good health. Each CDR3 is given with its conserved first and last residue. A D gene is named only where the DNA matches it firmly. Size is stated for part of the rows, as once, few or many counts, or as a class when the clone is expanded.

>16|few|TRBJ2-3|TRBV7-9|NA
TGTGCCAGCAGCTTTAGAGGGGAAGGGGGCACAGATACGCAGTATTTT
CASSFRGEGGTDTQYF
>16|many|TRBJ2-6|TRBV11-2|NA
TGTGCCAGCAGCTTAGGCTTGGTCTCTGGGGCCAACGTCCTGACTTTC
CASSLGLVSGANVLTF
>16|NA|TRBJ2-1|TRBV12-3/TRBV12-4|TRBD1
TGTGCCAGCAGTTTAGCTCGACAGGGGGCTTGGAATGAGCAGTTCTTC
CASSLARQGAWNEQFF
>13|few|TRBJ1-2|TRBV29-1|TRBD1
TGCAGCGTTGAAACCGGGACAGGGCTTGGCTACACCTTC
CSVETGTGLGYTF
>20|once|TRBJ1-1|TRBV6-1|TRBD1
TGTGCCAGCACCATCGGGACAGGGGAATTTTGGTCCATTAGGAACACTGAAGCTTTCTTT
CASTIGTGEFWSIRNTEAFF
>13|NA|TRBJ1-2|TRBV4-2|NA
TGTGCCAGCAGCAAAGAGGTGGGGGATGGCTACACCTTC
CASSKEVGDGYTF
>14|few|TRBJ2-7|TRBV7-6|TRBD2
TGTGCCAGCAGCTTAGGAGAGACTAGCGACGAGCAGTACTTC
CASSLGETSDEQYF
>14|NA|TRBJ1-2|TRBV7-9|TRBD1
TGTGCCAGTTCGAGACAGGGAATCCAGAATGGCTACACCTTC
CASSRQGIQNGYTF
>14|NA|TRBJ2-1|TRBV7-3|TRBD1
TGTGCCAGCAGTGCTAGCCGGGACAGGGATGAGCAGTTCTTC
CASSASRDRDEQFF
>15|NA|TRBJ2-1|TRBV7-3|NA
TGTGCCAGCAGCTTAGTCAGGCGGGACAGAAATGAGCAGTTCTTC
CASSLVRRDRNEQFF
>15|NA|TRBJ2-3|TRBV7-6|TRBD2
TGTGCCAGCATCCGGGGGGGGTCAAGCACAGATACGCAGTATTTT
CASIRGGSSTDTQYF
>13|NA|TRBJ2-7|TRBV29-1|NA
TGCAGCGTTGGGCAGCCAAGCTCCTACGAGCAGTACTTC
CSVGQPSSYEQYF
>17|NA|TRBJ1-2|TRBV15|TRBD1
TGTGCCACCAGCAGAGATCGCGGCAGGGGGCTTAGCTATGGCTACACCTTC
CATSRDRGRGLSYGYTF
>15|NA|TRBJ2-7|TRBV13|TRBD1
TGTGCCAGCAGCTTAAGAGGGGGCGGAAAGGACGAGCAGTACTTC
CASSLRGGGKDEQYF
>15|few|TRBJ2-5|TRBV4-2|NA
TGTGCCAGCAGCCATCTTCAGGACGACCAAGAGACCCAGTACTTC
CASSHLQDDQETQYF
>15|once|TRBJ2-7|TRBV6-5|TRBD1
TGTGCCAGCAGTTACTTGGACAGGGGTTTCAACGAGCAGTACTTC
CASSYLDRGFNEQYF
>16|NA|TRBJ1-5|TRBV12-3/TRBV12-4|NA
TGTGCCAGCAGTTTGGGGTGGGGGGCAAGCAATCAGCCCCAGCATTTT
CASSLGWGASNQPQHF
>16|NA|TRBJ2-1|TRBV7-3|TRBD2
TGTGCCAGCAGACCCTCCGGGACTAGCGGGACCAATGAGCAGTTCTTC
CASRPSGTSGTNEQFF
>10|NA|TRBJ1-1|TRBV6-1|NA
TGTGCCAGCACCTCCAATAAAGCTTTCTTT
CASTSNKAFF
>13|once|TRBJ2-5|TRBV9|NA
TGTGCCAGCAGCGGGGCAGGGCCGCAGACCCAGTACTTC
CASSGAGPQTQYF
>15|few|TRBJ2-5|TRBV6-5|TRBD2
TGTGCCAGCAGTTACTGGGCGGGGGAGGAAGAGACCCAGTACTTC
CASSYWAGEEETQYF
>16|NA|TRBJ2-6|TRBV28|NA
TGTGCCAGCAGTCCCGCCGGGATCTCTGGGGCCAACGTCCTGACTTTC
CASSPAGISGANVLTF
>15|NA|TRBJ2-6|TRBV28|NA
TGTGCCAGCAGTGCCCTGGGCTCTGGGGCCAACGTCCTGACTTTC
CASSALGSGANVLTF
>14|NA|TRBJ1-2|TRBV28|NA
TGTGCCAGCCTGTGGGGGACTGGGAACTATGGCTACACCTTC
CASLWGTGNYGYTF
>14|NA|TRBJ2-7|TRBV9|NA
TGTGCCAGCAGCGTAAATGACAGGCACTACGAGCAGTACTTC
CASSVNDRHYEQYF
>14|few|TRBJ1-2|TRBV15|NA
TGTGCCACCAGCACCCGGGTTACGCAGAGAAGCTACACCTTC
CATSTRVTQRSYTF
>15|once|TRBJ2-3|TRBV6-5|TRBD2
TGTGCCAGCACCTCCGGGACTAGTTCGCCAGATACGCAGTATTTT
CASTSGTSSPDTQYF
>13|NA|TRBJ1-2|TRBV29-1|NA
TGCTGCGGCTTCGTCCGGTCCCGCTATGGCTACACCTTC
CCGFVRSRYGYTF
>17|NA|TRBJ2-5|TRBV2|TRBD2
TGTGCCAGCAGTGAAGCGGGAGGCGGGGGGGCGTACGAGACCCAGTACTTC
CASSEAGGGGAYETQYF
>16|few|TRBJ2-6|TRBV12-3/TRBV12-4|NA
TGTGCCAGCCGAGAGGGGCGGATTACAGGGGCCAACGTCCTGACTTTC
CASREGRITGANVLTF
>16|NA|TRBJ2-1|TRBV7-9|NA
TGTGCCAGCAGCCCACTCAGGGCCCTCACCTACAATGAGCAGTTCTTC
CASSPLRALTYNEQFF
>15|NA|TRBJ2-5|TRBV21-1|NA
TGTGCCAGCAGCAATAGGTGCGAGGGCCAAGAGACCCAGTACTTC
CASSNRCEGQETQYF
>14|few|TRBJ2-5|TRBV18|NA
TGTGCCAGCTCCCCCTTGAAGTACCAAGAGACCCAGTACTTC
CASSPLKYQETQYF
>16|few|TRBJ2-5|TRBV7-8|TRBD2
TGTGCCAGCAGCCCAGGGCTGGCGGGGGATCAGGAGACCCAGTACTTC
CASSPGLAGDQETQYF
>15|NA|TRBJ2-1|TRBV5-5|NA
TGTGCCAGCAGCTTGGAGGCGCAGGGATACAATGAGCAGTTCTTC
CASSLEAQGYNEQFF
>16|few|TRBJ2-1|TRBV7-2|NA
TGTGCCAGCAGCTTAGGCTTCGTCGGGGGCCACAATGAGCAGTTCTTC
CASSLGFVGGHNEQFF
>15|NA|TRBJ1-5|TRBV15|TRBD1
TGTGCCACCAGCGGAGACAGGGAGTATCGTCAGCCCCAGCATTTT
CATSGDREYRQPQHF
>14|NA|TRBJ2-3|TRBV7-2|NA
TGTGCCAGCAGCTACGGACTAATCGCAGATACGCAGTATTTT
CASSYGLIADTQYF
>13|many|TRBJ2-7|TRBV14|NA
TGTGCCAGCAGCCAAGAGGCCCTCACCGAGCAGTACTTC
CASSQEALTEQYF
>18|NA|TRBJ2-1|TRBV7-9|TRBD2
TGTGCCAGCAGCCCCAGGACTAGCGGGGGGAGCTCCTACAATGAGCAGTTCTTC
CASSPRTSGGSSYNEQFF
>14|NA|TRBJ1-1|TRBV25-1|TRBD1
TGTGCCAGCAGTGAACGGACAGGGGACACTGAAGCTTTCTTT
CASSERTGDTEAFF
>14|NA|TRBJ2-7|TRBV6-2/TRBV6-3|NA
TGTGCCAGCAGTTACCCAGGGCTGACCTACGAGCAGTACTTC
CASSYPGLTYEQYF
>14|NA|TRBJ2-5|TRBV6-2/TRBV6-3|NA
TGTGCCAGCAGTCACCAGGGATCCCAAGAGACCCAGTACTTC
CASSHQGSQETQYF
>12|few|TRBJ2-1|TRBV29-1|NA
TGCAGCGTCTGGGTGGGGTACAATGAGCAGTTCTTC
CSVWVGYNEQFF
>18|NA|TRBJ2-6|TRBV28|TRBD1
TGTGCCAGCAGGGACAGGGGGCGAGATCGGGTTGGGGCCAACGTCCTGACTTTC
CASRDRGRDRVGANVLTF
>13|NA|TRBJ2-5|TRBV12-3/TRBV12-4|TRBD1
TGTGCCAGCAGCATAGGACAGGTTTGGACCCAGTACTTC
CASSIGQVWTQYF
>15|NA|TRBJ2-5|TRBV9|NA
TGTGCCAGCAGCCTACTCGGGTCTTCAGGAGAGACCCAGTACTTC
CASSLLGSSGETQYF
>15|NA|TRBJ2-1|TRBV4-2|TRBD2
TGTGCCAGCAGCCAAGGAGCGGGGGGGCGCAATGAGCAGTTCTTC
CASSQGAGGRNEQFF
>14|NA|TRBJ2-3|TRBV6-2/TRBV6-3|NA
TGTGCCAGCAGTTATATTCCGCGACAGTATACGCAGTATTTT
CASSYIPRQYTQYF
>14|few|TRBJ2-6|TRBV10-3|NA
TGTGCCACCAGAAAGGAGGCTGGGGCCAACGTCCTGACTTTC
CATRKEAGANVLTF
>14|NA|TRBJ1-2|TRBV12-3/TRBV12-4|TRBD1
TGTGCCAGCAGTTTGACAGGGGGTAACTATGGCTACACCTTC
CASSLTGGNYGYTF
>16|NA|TRBJ2-6|TRBV3-1|TRBD1
TGTGCCAGCAAAGGACAGGTCAGCTCTGGGGCCAACGTCCTGACTTTC
CASKGQVSSGANVLTF
>14|NA|TRBJ1-1|TRBV6-5|NA
TGTGCCAGCAGTACTCAGGGAGGAGGAGTCGGAGCTTTCTTT
CASSTQGGGVGAFF
>13|NA|TRBJ2-4|TRBV6-2/TRBV6-3|NA
TGTGCCAGCAGTTATCGTTCTAAAAACATTCAGTACTTC
CASSYRSKNIQYF